This is a list of T cell receptor beta chains from one sample in a study of cytomegalovirus exposure and HLA in healthy donors. Profiling relied on immunoSEQ multiplex PCR, and the TCRdb table lists in-frame clones only, not all of them. This table has approximately 170,000 clones, 85% appearing once. Specimen: PBMCs. These receptors came from a boy between 2 and 15 years old in good health and CMV-seronegative. CDR3s include the opening cysteine and the closing phenylalanine or tryptophan. The order of the fields is J gene, clone size, V gene, CDR3 protein. Not every row has a clone size; where given, it reads once, few, many or a size class.

j_call: TRBJ2-1
clone_size: NA
v_call: TRBV7-9
cdr3_aa: CASSAQGHRDRFF

j_call: TRBJ2-1
clone_size: once
v_call: TRBV6-1
cdr3_aa: CASGSGDYNEQFF

j_call: TRBJ2-2
clone_size: NA
v_call: TRBV7-9
cdr3_aa: CASSPGTLNTGELFF

j_call: TRBJ2-1
clone_size: NA
v_call: TRBV25-1
cdr3_aa: CASSERGQGYNEQFF

j_call: TRBJ2-1
clone_size: NA
v_call: TRBV28
cdr3_aa: CASSLAHVYSEQFF

j_call: TRBJ1-1
clone_size: NA
v_call: TRBV4-1
cdr3_aa: CASRAPGARNTEAFF

j_call: TRBJ2-1
clone_size: NA
v_call: TRBV10-3
cdr3_aa: CAIGQESYNEQFF

j_call: TRBJ2-3
clone_size: NA
v_call: TRBV7-3
cdr3_aa: CASSRTSGSTDTQYF

j_call: TRBJ2-7
clone_size: NA
v_call: TRBV19
cdr3_aa: CASSIQGSYEQYF

j_call: TRBJ2-2
clone_size: NA
v_call: TRBV9
cdr3_aa: CASSIQGDGELFF

j_call: TRBJ2-3
clone_size: NA
v_call: TRBV6-5
cdr3_aa: CASSYGGGLTDTQYF

j_call: TRBJ2-3
clone_size: NA
v_call: TRBV27
cdr3_aa: CASSSSELSTDTQYF

j_call: TRBJ1-5
clone_size: NA
v_call: TRBV5-1
cdr3_aa: CASSPGFGGGQPQHF

j_call: TRBJ1-1
clone_size: NA
v_call: TRBV7-9
cdr3_aa: CASSQAGGSMNTEAFF

j_call: TRBJ2-1
clone_size: NA
v_call: TRBV6-1
cdr3_aa: CASRQANEQFF

j_call: TRBJ2-7
clone_size: NA
v_call: TRBV19
cdr3_aa: CASSIDTGAYYEQYF

j_call: TRBJ2-7
clone_size: NA
v_call: TRBV9
cdr3_aa: CASSGGGLAESYEQYF

j_call: TRBJ1-1
clone_size: NA
v_call: TRBV27
cdr3_aa: CASSSDRYTEAFF

j_call: TRBJ2-3
clone_size: NA
v_call: TRBV5-1
cdr3_aa: CASSNGFTDTQYF

j_call: TRBJ1-5
clone_size: NA
v_call: TRBV6-5
cdr3_aa: CASSYSFNQPQHF

j_call: TRBJ2-3
clone_size: NA
v_call: TRBV5-1
cdr3_aa: CASSLELAGGTDTQYF

j_call: TRBJ1-2
clone_size: NA
v_call: TRBV10-3
cdr3_aa: CAISESDAREGYTF

j_call: TRBJ1-2
clone_size: NA
v_call: TRBV6-1
cdr3_aa: CASSPYRGLDYGYTF

j_call: TRBJ1-1
clone_size: once
v_call: TRBV27
cdr3_aa: CARVERGGDTEAFF

j_call: TRBJ2-3
clone_size: NA
v_call: TRBV5-1
cdr3_aa: CASSLEGQGADTQYF

j_call: TRBJ2-6
clone_size: NA
v_call: TRBV19
cdr3_aa: CASSLTGRTTGANVLTF

j_call: TRBJ2-7
clone_size: NA
v_call: TRBV6-5
cdr3_aa: CASSYSPGGTYEQYF

j_call: TRBJ2-2
clone_size: few
v_call: TRBV7-9
cdr3_aa: CASSPFTGGNTGELFF

j_call: TRBJ1-1
clone_size: once
v_call: TRBV27
cdr3_aa: CASSFLPLNTEAFF

j_call: TRBJ1-4
clone_size: few
v_call: TRBV4-1
cdr3_aa: CASREEGFDEKLFF

j_call: TRBJ2-2
clone_size: NA
v_call: TRBV7-9
cdr3_aa: CASSSSTGELFF

j_call: TRBJ2-3
clone_size: once
v_call: TRBV15
cdr3_aa: CATSSNRDRQRDTQYF

j_call: TRBJ2-1
clone_size: NA
v_call: TRBV9
cdr3_aa: CASSVGRVVIYNEQFF

j_call: TRBJ1-1
clone_size: once
v_call: TRBV7-9
cdr3_aa: CSSSPGTEAFF

j_call: TRBJ2-6
clone_size: once
v_call: TRBV7-9
cdr3_aa: CASSSQAKRASGANVLTF

j_call: TRBJ2-3
clone_size: once
v_call: TRBV19
cdr3_aa: CASSIAPGDTQYF

j_call: TRBJ2-7
clone_size: NA
v_call: TRBV10-2
cdr3_aa: CASSEGGLYEQYF

j_call: TRBJ2-5
clone_size: NA
v_call: TRBV2
cdr3_aa: CASSDGLAGGQETQYF

j_call: TRBJ1-1
clone_size: NA
v_call: TRBV7-9
cdr3_aa: CASSLVAGRNTEAFF

j_call: TRBJ1-2
clone_size: NA
v_call: TRBV6-5
cdr3_aa: CASSYLTGGGYTF

j_call: TRBJ2-1
clone_size: few
v_call: TRBV7-2
cdr3_aa: CASSLSGRGLDYDEQFF

j_call: TRBJ1-3
clone_size: NA
v_call: TRBV19
cdr3_aa: CASTGTGWENTIYF

j_call: TRBJ1-2
clone_size: NA
v_call: TRBV6-1
cdr3_aa: CASSDPGTGIYGYTF

j_call: TRBJ2-2
clone_size: NA
v_call: TRBV9
cdr3_aa: CASSAEMGLPGGGELFF

j_call: TRBJ2-1
clone_size: NA
v_call: TRBV7-2
cdr3_aa: CASSSGTGGYNEQFF

j_call: TRBJ2-1
clone_size: NA
v_call: TRBV29-1
cdr3_aa: CSVEWGTGEGEQFF